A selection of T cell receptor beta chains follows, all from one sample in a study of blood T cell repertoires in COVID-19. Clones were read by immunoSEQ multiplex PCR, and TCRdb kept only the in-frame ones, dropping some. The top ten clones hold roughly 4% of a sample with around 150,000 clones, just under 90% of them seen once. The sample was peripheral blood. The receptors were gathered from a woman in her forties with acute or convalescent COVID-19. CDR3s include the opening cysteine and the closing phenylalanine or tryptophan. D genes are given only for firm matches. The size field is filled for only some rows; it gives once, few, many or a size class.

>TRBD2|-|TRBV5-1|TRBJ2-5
TGCGCCAGCCGGCTTTCGGGAGCGGGAGATCAGACCCAGTACTTC
CASRLSGAGDQTQYF
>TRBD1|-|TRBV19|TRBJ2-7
TGTGCCAGTATGACAGGGGGGGGATCCTACGAGCAGTACTTC
CASMTGGGSYEQYF
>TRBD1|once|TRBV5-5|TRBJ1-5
TGTGCCAGCAGCTTCAGGGGGGATCAGCCCCAGCATTTT
CASSFRGDQPQHF
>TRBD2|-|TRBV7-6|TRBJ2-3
TGTGCCAGCAGCCCCGTTGTAGCGGGAGTTAAAGATACGCAGTATTTT
CASSPVVAGVKDTQYF
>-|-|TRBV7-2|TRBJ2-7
TGTGCCAGCAGCCCCCAGAGCGGAGGGCCCGAGCAGTACTTC
CASSPQSGGPEQYF
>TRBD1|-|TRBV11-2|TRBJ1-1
TGTGCCAGCAGCGCCGGGGACAGGGGGCGTTTAGGTAGCACTGAAGCTTTCTTT
CASSAGDRGRLGSTEAFF
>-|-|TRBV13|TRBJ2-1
TGTGCCAGCAGCCCACCGGGGGGCGCCGTTTCCTACAATGAGCAGTTCTTC
CASSPPGGAVSYNEQFF
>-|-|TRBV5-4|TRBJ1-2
TGTGCCAGCAGCTTGGCCCGGGGTAGAGGGCCCTATGGCTACACCTTC
CASSLARGRGPYGYTF
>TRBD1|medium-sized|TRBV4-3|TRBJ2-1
TGCGCCAGCAGCCACTTGAGGGACAGCGCCTTCTACAATGAGCAGTTCTTC
CASSHLRDSAFYNEQFF
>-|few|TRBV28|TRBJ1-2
TGTGCCACCGGAGGGGGGGCTAACTATGGCTACACCTTC
CATGGGANYGYTF
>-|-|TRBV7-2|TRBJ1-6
TGTGCCAGCAGCCCGCTCGAACAGTTTTATAATTCACCCCTCCACTTT
CASSPLEQFYNSPLHF
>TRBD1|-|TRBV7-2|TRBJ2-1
TGTGCCAGCAGCGAAACAGGGGGCATTTTCAACAATGAGCAGTTCTTC
CASSETGGIFNNEQFF
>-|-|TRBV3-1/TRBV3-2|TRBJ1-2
TGTGCCAGCAGCCAGGTCCAGTACTATGGCTACACCTTC
CASSQVQYYGYTF
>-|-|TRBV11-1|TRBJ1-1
TGTGCCAGCAGCTTCAGCGTAAACACTGAAGCTTTCTTT
CASSFSVNTEAFF
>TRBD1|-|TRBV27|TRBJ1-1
TGTGCCAGCAGTTTATCGACGATGGGACAGACGAACACTGAAGCTTTCTTT
CASSLSTMGQTNTEAFF
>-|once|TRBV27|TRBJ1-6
TGTGCCAGCAGTTTATCGTGGGGGCGAGGGAATTCACCCCTCCACTTT
CASSLSWGRGNSPLHF
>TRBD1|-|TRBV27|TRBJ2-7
TGTGCCAGCAGTTTAGGTTCCGGGACAGGGATATACGAGCAGTACTTC
CASSLGSGTGIYEQYF
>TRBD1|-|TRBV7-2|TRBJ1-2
TGTGCCAGCAGCCGGGACAGGGGGGGACTTGGCTACACCTTC
CASSRDRGGLGYTF
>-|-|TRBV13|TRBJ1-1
TGTGCCAGCAGCTTCCTAGGAACCTGGAGCACTGAAGCTTTCTTT
CASSFLGTWSTEAFF
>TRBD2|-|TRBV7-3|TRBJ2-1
TGTGCCAGCAGCTTGGGCGGGGGGCCGATTGATGAGCAGTTCTTC
CASSLGGGPIDEQFF
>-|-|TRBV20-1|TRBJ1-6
TGCAGTGCTAGTAAACCGGGTTCCAATTCACCCCTCCACTTT
CSASKPGSNSPLHF
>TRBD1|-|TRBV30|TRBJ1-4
TGTGCCTGGGAGGGACAGTTTAATGAAAAACTGTTTTTT
CAWEGQFNEKLFF
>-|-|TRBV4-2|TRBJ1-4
TGTGCCAGCAGCCAAAGACCGGGACAAGAGAAACTGTTTTTT
CASSQRPGQEKLFF
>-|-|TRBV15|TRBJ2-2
TGTGCCACTCCAGACAGGAACACCGGGGAGCTGTTTTTT
CATPDRNTGELFF
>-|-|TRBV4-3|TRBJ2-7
TGCGCCAGCAGCCGGACGCTGGAGGGTAAAGCATACGAGCAGTACTTC
CASSRTLEGKAYEQYF
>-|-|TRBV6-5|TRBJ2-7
TGTGCCAGCAGCGTGAACAGAAGCCCCGAGCAGTACTTC
CASSVNRSPEQYF
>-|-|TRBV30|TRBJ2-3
TGTGCCTGGAAGTCCTCGGGTACCGATACGCAGTATTTT
CAWKSSGTDTQYF
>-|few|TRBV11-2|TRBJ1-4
TGTGCCAGCAGCTTAGGCAGAGGAGGGGAAAAACTGTTTTTT
CASSLGRGGEKLFF
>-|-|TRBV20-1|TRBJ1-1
TGCAGACTTCTAGTGAACACTGAAGCTTTCTTT
CRLLVNTEAFF